This T cell receptor (beta chain) was recorded in a study of naive and memory T cell subsets. Blood and skin TCR RNA was reverse transcribed with alpha and beta constant primers. TCRdb processed the UMI-ligation and nested PCR reads anew with MiXCR; each CDR3 protein has one entry. The repertoire includes 15,000 to 20,000 distinct CDR3 sequences, roughly 9% of them detected once, and approximately 7% sits in the top ten. General study findings and limits: More TCRs at tuberculin sites were read as hypersensitivity T cell infiltration.

Treatment in this sample: skin biopsy from PPD injection site in Mantoux-positive individual. Input was roughly 1 to 1000 ng of DNase-treated total RNA without cell sorting. Per germline, CDR1 SGHVS and CDR2 FQNEAQ. CDR3 length equals 17 residues. The V and J ends lost 4 bases and 4 bases, in that order; junction bases with no gene match: 9. By proportion, this clonotype is medium-sized. What it binds is unknown. The sequenced sample was skin, obtained from a tuberculin skin test site. The chain has TRBV7-8 and TRBJ2-5, with TRBD2 matching 13 bases. This clonotype originated in an adult in good health. This CDR3 reads CASSSPTSGGAPETQYF. In DNA, the CDR3 is TGTGCCAGCAGCTCCCCCACTAGCGGGGGGGCTCCAGAGACCCAGTACTTC.